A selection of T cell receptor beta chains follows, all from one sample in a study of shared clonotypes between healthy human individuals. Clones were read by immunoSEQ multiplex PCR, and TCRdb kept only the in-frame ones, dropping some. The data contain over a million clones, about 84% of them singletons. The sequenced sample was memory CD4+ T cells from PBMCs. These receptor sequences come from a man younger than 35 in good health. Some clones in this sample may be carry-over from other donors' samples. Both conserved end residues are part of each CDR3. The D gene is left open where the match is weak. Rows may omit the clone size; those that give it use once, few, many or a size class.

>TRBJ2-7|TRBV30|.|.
CAWSVDYGQYF
TGTGCCTGGAGTGTTGACTACGGGCAGTACTTC
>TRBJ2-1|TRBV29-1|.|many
CVAGKFNEQFF
TGCGTGGCAGGGAAATTTAATGAGCAGTTCTTC
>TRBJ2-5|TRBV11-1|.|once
CASSQLLGQQETQYF
TGTGCCAGCAGCCAGCTGCTGGGGCAGCAAGAGACCCAGTACTTC
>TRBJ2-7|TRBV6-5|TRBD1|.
CASSYHVNRDSYEQYF
TGTGCCAGCAGTTACCATGTCAACCGGGACAGTTACGAGCAGTACTTC
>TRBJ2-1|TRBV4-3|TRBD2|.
CASSPKREPTYNEQFF
TGCGCCAGCAGCCCAAAGCGGGAGCCCACGTACAATGAGCAGTTCTTC
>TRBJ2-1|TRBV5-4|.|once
CASGGGSSYNEQFF
TGTGCCAGCGGAGGGGGTAGCTCCTACAATGAGCAGTTCTTC
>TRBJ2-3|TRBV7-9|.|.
CASSSDWDTQYF
TGTGCCAGCAGTTCCGACTGGGATACGCAGTATTTT
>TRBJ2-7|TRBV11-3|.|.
CASSLEWGSEQYF
TGTGCCAGCAGCTTAGAATGGGGTTCCGAGCAGTACTTC
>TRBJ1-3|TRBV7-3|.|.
CASSLIQWGRDAAGNTIYF
TGTGCCAGCAGCTTAATTCAGTGGGGCAGGGATGCAGCTGGAAACACCATATATTTT
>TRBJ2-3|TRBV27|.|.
CASSSRRQNTDTQYF
TGTGCCAGCAGTTCCCGAAGACAGAACACAGATACGCAGTATTTT
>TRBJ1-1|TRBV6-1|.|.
CASSDFQGHTEAFF
TGTGCCAGCAGTGATTTTCAGGGGCACACTGAAGCTTTCTTT
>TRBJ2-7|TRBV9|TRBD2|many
CASSVDSGLGYYEQYF
TGTGCCAGCAGCGTAGATTCCGGACTAGGTTACTACGAGCAGTACTTC
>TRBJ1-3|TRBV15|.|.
CATSRDYRGSGNTIYF
TGTGCCACCAGCAGAGATTACCGGGGGAGTGGAAACACCATATATTTT
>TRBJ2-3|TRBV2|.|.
CASSSQPLTDTQYF
TGTGCCAGCAGTTCACAGCCTCTCACAGATACGCAGTATTTT
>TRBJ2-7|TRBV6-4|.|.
CASRGTHNYEQYF
TGTGCCAGCAGGGGGACACACAACTACGAGCAGTACTTC
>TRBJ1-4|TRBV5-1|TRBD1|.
CASSIGQVRQNEKLFF
TGCGCCAGCAGCATAGGACAGGTTCGCCAGAATGAAAAACTGTTTTTT
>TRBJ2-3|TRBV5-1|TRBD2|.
CASSGLAGGSDTQYF
TGCGCCAGCAGTGGACTAGCGGGAGGGTCTGATACGCAGTATTTT
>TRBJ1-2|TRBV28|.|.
CASSFMNLIYGYTF
TGTGCCAGCAGTTTCATGAATCTTATCTATGGCTACACCTTC
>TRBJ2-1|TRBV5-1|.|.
CASSPRAVGSYNEQFF
TGCGCCAGCAGCCCCAGGGCAGTGGGTTCCTACAATGAGCAGTTCTTC
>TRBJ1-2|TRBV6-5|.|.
CASTLGAGDGYTF
TGTGCCAGCACTTTAGGGGCAGGGGATGGCTACACCTTC
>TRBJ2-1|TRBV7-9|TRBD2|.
CASSELAGVDNEQFF
TGTGCCAGCAGCGAACTAGCGGGAGTAGACAATGAGCAGTTCTTC
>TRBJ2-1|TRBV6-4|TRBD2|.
CASSDLAGAHNEQFF
TGTGCCAGCAGTGACTTAGCGGGAGCCCACAATGAGCAGTTCTTC
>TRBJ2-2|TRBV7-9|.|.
CASSLFAADTGELFF
TGTGCCAGCAGCTTATTCGCCGCAGACACCGGGGAGCTGTTTTTT
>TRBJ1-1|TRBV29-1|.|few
CSAGRTSRVTEAFF
TGCAGCGCTGGACGAACGAGCAGGGTCACTGAAGCTTTCTTT
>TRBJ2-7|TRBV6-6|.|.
CASTGSYEQYF
TGTGCCAGCACCGGGTCCTACGAGCAGTACTTC
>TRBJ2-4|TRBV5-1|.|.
CASSLGGVGVNIQYF
TGCGCCAGCAGCTTGGGGGGCGTCGGGGTAAACATTCAGTACTTC
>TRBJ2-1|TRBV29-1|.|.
CSERTGLSYNEQFF
TGCAGCGAGAGAACAGGGCTCTCCTACAATGAGCAGTTCTTC
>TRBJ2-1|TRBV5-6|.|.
CASSLGPTAEQFF
TGTGCCAGCAGCTTGGGGCCGACCGCGGAGCAGTTCTTC
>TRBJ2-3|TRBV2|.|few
CASLAAGLGASTDTQYF
TGTGCCAGCCTGGCGGCAGGCCTGGGGGCCAGCACAGATACGCAGTATTTT
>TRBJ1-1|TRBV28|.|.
CASSPGVGAFF
TGTGCCAGCAGCCCGGGAGTCGGGGCTTTCTTT
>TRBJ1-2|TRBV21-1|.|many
CASSKDRGRDYGYTF
TGTGCCAGCAGCAAAGACAGGGGGAGGGACTATGGCTACACCTTC
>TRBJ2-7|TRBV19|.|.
CASTGEVHEQYF
TGTGCCAGTACAGGGGAGGTCCACGAGCAGTACTTC
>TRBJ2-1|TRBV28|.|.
CASSFEGEQFF
TGTGCCAGCAGTTTTGAGGGTGAGCAGTTCTTC
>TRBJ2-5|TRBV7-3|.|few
CASSLKPGPQRTQYF
TGTGCCAGCAGCTTAAAACCAGGGCCGCAAAGGACCCAGTACTTC
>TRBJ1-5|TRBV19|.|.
CASSIDRGQPQHF
TGTGCCAGTAGTATAGATCGGGGCCAGCCCCAGCATTTT
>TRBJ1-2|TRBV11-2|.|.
CASSLGGNTYGYTF
TGTGCCAGCAGCTTAGGGGGCAACACCTATGGCTACACCTTC
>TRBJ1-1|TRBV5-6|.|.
CASSLLGGTTEAFF
TGTGCCAGCAGCTTGCTTGGGGGGACCACTGAAGCTTTCTTT
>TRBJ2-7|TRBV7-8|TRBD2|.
CASSLRLVAGVAEQYF
TGTGCCAGCAGCTTACGGCTCGTAGCGGGAGTGGCCGAGCAGTACTTC
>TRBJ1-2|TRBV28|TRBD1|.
CASSPTRTGGTYGYTF
TGTGCCAGCAGTCCAACCCGGACAGGGGGGACCTATGGCTACACCTTC
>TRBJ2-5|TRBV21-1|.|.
CASKWTSGRIVETQYF
TGTGCCAGCAAATGGACTAGCGGGAGGATAGTGGAGACCCAGTACTTC
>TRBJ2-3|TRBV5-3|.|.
CASSLGGYADTQYF
TGTGCCAGCAGCTTGGGGGGTTATGCAGATACGCAGTATTTT
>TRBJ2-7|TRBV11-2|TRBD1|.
CASSRQTGGAYEQYF
TGTGCCAGCAGCCGCCAGACAGGGGGAGCCTACGAGCAGTACTTC